The next 25 T cell receptor beta chains were all read from a single sample in a study of blood T cell repertoires in COVID-19 (dated by TCRdb to about 2020). Library method: the immunoSEQ multiplex PCR assay. Entries here come from immuneACCESS through TCRdb and include only in-frame sequences with V and J called. Some clones fail to appear in such tables; in the studies checked, an unresolved V gene covers under half of the shortfall, and the cause of the remainder is unknown. Present in this sample are over 110,000 clones, approximately 90% of which were seen just once. The top ten constitute roughly 30% of the sample. Material: peripheral blood. The receptors shown here come from a human donor in a cohort sampled during active COVID-19.

The chain joins TRBV30 to TRBJ2-7, with D unclear. CDR1 and CDR2 from the germline V gene are GTSNPN and SVGIG (reference sequence). The CDR3 extends over 13 amino acids. Trimming removed 0 bases at V and 5 bases at J, with 11 bases between. CDR3 bases: TGTGCCTGGAGTGTATTTCAGGCCGACGAGCAGTACTTC. It is translated as CAWSVFQADEQYF. Using reference TRBV30 and TRBJ2-7 for the parts outside the CDR3, the full variable domain is SQTIHQWPATLVQPVGSPLSLECTVEGTSNPNLYWYRQAAGRGLQLLFYSVGIGQISSEVPQNLSASRPQDRQFILSSKKLLLSDSGFYLCAWSVFQADEQYFGPGTRLTVT.

This rearrangement joins TRBV3-1 (or the pseudogene TRBV3-2) to TRBJ2-2; 8 bases map to TRBD1. J was trimmed by 2 bases and V by 4 bases; bases with no gene match: 6. Germline V CDR1 and CDR2: LGHDT, YNNKEL (reference sequence). This CDR3 is built from 16 residues. The CDR3 nucleotides are TGTGCCAGCAGCCTGTTCGGACAGGGTAACACCGGGGAGCTGTTTTTT. It codes for CASSLFGQGNTGELFF.

This clone appeared a single time. The genes are TRBV27 and TRBJ2-7; 7 bases align to TRBD1. V was clipped by 5 bases and J by 0 bases; unmatched bases: 4. The CDR3 is 14 amino acids. CDR1 is MNHEY and CDR2 is SMNVEV in the germline V gene (reference sequence). CDR3: CASSPRQGSYEQYF. The CDR3 nucleotides are TGTGCCAGCAGTCCTCGACAGGGCTCCTACGAGCAGTACTTC.

The J gene is TRBJ2-7, the V gene TRBV4-1, with a weak D call TRBD1 (6 bases). V was pared by 3 bases and J by 1 base, with 10 bases between. There are 14 residues in the CDR3. From germline, CDR1 is MGHRA and CDR2 YSYEKL. The CDR3 sequence is CASSQDSMSYEQYF. Written as DNA, the CDR3 is TGCGCCAGCAGCCAGGACAGTATGTCCTACGAGCAGTACTTC.

The chain carries TRBV10-2 and TRBJ2-5; 8 bases are a match to TRBD2. The V gene end was trimmed by 5 bases and the J gene end by 5 bases; junction bases not matched to a gene: 10. Germline V gene sequence: CDR1 WSHSY, CDR2 SAAADI. The CDR3 is 15 amino acids. CDR3 coding DNA: TGCGCCAGCAGTATAATACGGGGGGGCCACGAGACCCAGTACTTC. This translates into CASSIIRGGHETQYF.

This chain connects TRBV7-6 to TRBJ2-2, with a tentative D call TRBD1 (5 bases). Per germline, CDR1 SGHVS and CDR2 FNYEAQ. The CDR3 is 15 residues long. The ends were cut back, 1 base at V and 7 bases at J, with 13 bases in the middle. In DNA, the CDR3 is TGTGCCAGCAGCTTAGTAAAAGGGGATAACGGGGAGCTGTTTTTT. Its protein is CASSLVKGDNGELFF. Using reference TRBV7-6 and TRBJ2-2 for the parts outside the CDR3, the full variable domain is GAGVSQSPRYKVTKRGQDVALRCDPISGHVSLYWYRQALGQGPEFLTYFNYEAQQDKSGLPNDRFSAERPEGSISTLTIQRTEQRDSAMYRCASSLVKGDNGELFFGEGSRLTVL.

V usage is TRBV5-6 and J usage is TRBJ1-1; D gene ambiguous. The CDR3 runs to 13 residues. The V gene lost 0 bases and the J gene lost 11 bases, with 14 bases spanning the gap. The germline V gene has CDR1 SGHDT and CDR2 YYEEEE. The CDR3 DNA is TGTGCCAGCAGCTTGGACAGTAACGATCTGGCTTTCTTT. Amino acid sequence: CASSLDSNDLAFF.

This sequence joins TRBV7-3 and TRBJ2-1, with 8 bases lining up with TRBD2. The CDR3 is 15 residues long. CDR1 and CDR2 from the germline V gene are SGHTA and FQGTGA. With V trimmed by 6 bases and J by 8 bases, 12 bases remained unmatched. The chain's CDR3 is CASSLGGTRGYEQFF. The CDR3 DNA reads as TGTGCCAGCAGTTTAGGAGGGACTAGAGGGTATGAGCAGTTCTTC.

The V gene is TRBV27, the J gene TRBJ2-3; the match to TRBD2 covers 9 bases. J lost 2 bases, V lost 6 bases, and 3 bases had no gene match. Germline assignment: CDR1 MNHEY and CDR2 SMNVEV (reference sequence). The CDR3 spans 14 residues. CDR3 region: CASRTSGLTDTQYF. The CDR3 coding sequence is TGTGCCAGCAGGACTAGCGGACTCACAGATACGCAGTATTTT.

The rearrangement joins TRBV7-8 to TRBJ2-2, with 8 bases aligning to TRBD1. From germline, CDR1 is SGHVS and CDR2 FQNEAQ. The CDR3 loop spans 18 amino acids. V gave up 2 bases and J gave up 3 bases; unmatched junction bases: 11. The CDR3 DNA is TGTGCCAGCAGCTTAAACCGGTGGCAGGGGGCGGACACCGGGGAGCTGTTTTTT. It yields the protein CASSLNRWQGADTGELFF.

The rearrangement links TRBV7-9 to TRBJ2-7; perhaps TRBD1 as D (6 bases). The germline gives CDR1 SEHNR, CDR2 FQNEAQ (reference sequence). This CDR3 region has 12 residues. The germline V and J ends were trimmed by 4 bases and 3 bases, with 7 bases remaining between them. The CDR3 is CASSWTDYEQYF. CDR3 coding DNA: TGTGCCAGCAGCTGGACAGACTACGAGCAGTACTTC.

The J gene is TRBJ2-1, the V gene TRBV30, with TRBD1 identical over 9 bases. The CDR3 extends over 17 amino acids. V lost 0 bases to trimming and J lost 7 bases; unmatched junction nucleotides: 13. CDR1 and CDR2 (germline): GTSNPN, SVGIG (reference sequence). The CDR3 bases are TGTGCCTGGAGTGTTTGGGGGGGACAGGGTCTGTTGAATGAGCAGTTCTTC. As protein: CAWSVWGGQGLLNEQFF. Full variable domain (remainder filled in from reference TRBV30 and TRBJ2-1): SQTIHQWPATLVQPVGSPLSLECTVEGTSNPNLYWYRQAAGRGLQLLFYSVGIGQISSEVPQNLSASRPQDRQFILSSKKLLLSDSGFYLCAWSVWGGQGLLNEQFFGPGTRLTVL.

V usage is TRBV5-8 and J usage is TRBJ1-2; maybe TRBD1 (5 bases). Trimming stripped 4 bases from V and 6 bases from J, with 22 bases between. Germline V gene lookup returns CDR1 SGHTS and CDR2 YDEGEE. This CDR3 contains 16 residues. CDR3 sequence (DNA): TGTGCCAGCAGCGAAAGACAGACGGGTGCTATCCATGGCTACACCTTC. This sequence encodes CASSERQTGAIHGYTF.

The rearrangement joins TRBV5-6 to TRBJ1-5; 7 bases map to TRBD1. This CDR3 is 12 amino acids long. V was clipped by 3 bases and J by 15 bases; unmatched bases: 9. Germline V CDR1 and CDR2: SGHDT, YYEEEE. CDR3 DNA sequence: TGTGCCAGCAGCTCCCCCGGGACAGCCTTGCATTTT. Its protein is CASSSPGTALHF.

The rearrangement links TRBV10-3 to TRBJ2-5, with 13 bases fitting TRBD2. V lost 2 bases to trimming and J lost 2 bases; unmatched junction nucleotides: 2. Germline loops: CDR1 ENHRY, CDR2 SYGVKD. This CDR3 contains 16 residues. For the CDR3, the DNA is TGTGCCATCAGTGAGGCACTAGCGGGGGGGCAAGAGACCCAGTACTTC. Residues: CAISEALAGGQETQYF.

The chain employs TRBV18 and TRBJ2-3; possibly TRBD2 for D (6 bases). The CDR3 runs to 15 residues. The germline V and J ends were trimmed by 0 bases and 2 bases, with 9 bases remaining between them. Germline V lookup: CDR1 KGHSH, CDR2 LQKENI. The CDR3 region is CASSPPGTATDTQYF. DNA of the CDR3: TGTGCCAGCTCACCACCTGGGACTGCCACAGATACGCAGTATTTT.

This clone occurred a few times. This sequence joins TRBV4-2 and TRBJ1-2; D is perhaps TRBD1 (6 bases). Deletions cut 0 bases from V and 8 bases from J, with 16 bases between. CDR1 is LGHNA, CDR2 YNFKEQ, per germline. The CDR3 has 15 amino acids. CDR3 sequence (DNA): TGTGCCAGCAGCCAAGAGGGGGCGACCCGAGGGGGCTACACCTTC. Its translation is CASSQEGATRGGYTF.

The chain links TRBV29-1 to TRBJ1-2; 8 bases are shared with TRBD1. The length of the CDR3 is 11 residues. With V trimmed by 7 bases and J by 7 bases, 5 bases remained unmatched. The V gene's germline CDR1 is SQVTM and CDR2 ANQGSEA. CDR3 nucleotide sequence: TGCAGCGCTTCAGGGGGCCGTGGCTACACCTTC. Encoded protein: CSASGGRGYTF.

The chain uses TRBV7-2 and TRBJ1-1; the D is unclear. Germline lookup yields CDR1 SGHTA and CDR2 FQGNSA. The CDR3 covers 15 residues. V was clipped by 0 bases and J by 0 bases, with 8 bases between them. CDR3 amino acids: CASSLAGQMNTEAFF. The CDR3 bases are TGTGCCAGCAGCTTAGCGGGCCAGATGAACACTGAAGCTTTCTTT.

The genes are TRBV4-1 and TRBJ1-2; TRBD1 matches 7 bases. J lost 4 bases, V lost 3 bases, and 5 bases had no gene match. The CDR3 runs 14 residues. Germline lookup yields CDR1 MGHRA and CDR2 YSYEKL. DNA for the CDR3: TGCGCCAGCAGCCAGGGACAGAGCTTCTATGGCTACACCTTC. Translating it yields CASSQGQSFYGYTF.

V gene TRBV12-5 combines with J gene TRBJ2-1; TRBD2 agrees at 10 bases. The CDR3 extends over 19 amino acids. V trimming: 3 bases; J trimming: 6 bases; junction bases outside the gene matches: 17. Germline CDR1 LGHNT, CDR2 FRNRAP. The CDR3 spells CASGFPPWGSGGLVNEQFF. DNA for the CDR3: TGTGCTAGTGGTTTCCCGCCGTGGGGTAGCGGGGGGTTAGTCAATGAGCAGTTCTTC.

This chain joins TRBV4-3 and TRBJ1-3; D uncertain. V was cut by 0 bases and J by 0 bases, with 9 bases left in between. Germline CDR1 and CDR2: LGHNA and YSLEER. The length of the CDR3 is 16 residues. CDR3 sequence (DNA): TGCGCCAGCAGCCAAGATAGCGCTGACTCTGGAAACACCATATATTTT. Protein: CASSQDSADSGNTIYF.

V is TRBV27 and J is TRBJ2-2; a weak D match, TRBD2 (5 bases). The CDR3 sequence is 12 residues long. V was pared by 2 bases and J by 8 bases, with 6 bases between. Germline V gives CDR1 MNHEY, CDR2 SMNVEV (reference sequence). DNA for the CDR3: TGTGCCAGCAGTTTAGGAGGAGGGGAGCTGTTTTTT. The encoded protein is CASSLGGGELFF.

This chain links TRBV15 with TRBJ2-5; D is unresolved. The CDR3 covers 14 residues. V was pared by 0 bases and J by 4 bases, with 9 bases between. CDR1 is LNHNV and CDR2 is YYDKDF in the germline V gene (reference sequence). The CDR3 bases are TGTGCCACCAGCAGAGATCGCCCGGGAGAGACCCAGTACTTC. This gives the protein CATSRDRPGETQYF.

The chain employs TRBV3-1 (or the pseudogene TRBV3-2) and TRBJ2-7; D is perhaps TRBD1 (5 bases). V was shortened by 1 base and J by 4 bases, with 5 bases between the two germline ends. This CDR3 is built from 12 residues. Germline V gene lookup returns CDR1 LGHDT and CDR2 YNNKEL (reference sequence). The CDR3 here is CASSQGQYEQYF. As DNA, the CDR3 is TGTGCCAGCAGCCAAGGACAGTACGAGCAGTACTTC.